This T cell receptor beta chain appears in the sequencing data of a study of CD8 T cells in ankylosing spondylitis. Study-level results: Those disease-linked clones were CD8+; they were also relatively rare in peripheral blood. Some of the motif variants had earlier been found in reactive arthritis patients' fluid and blood. Matched ankylosing spondylitis synovial fluid reportedly contained a significantly enriched population of disease-linked clones. Among TCR beta sequences, a motif of several highly homologous variants appeared characteristic of ankylosing spondylitis blood.

This clonotype was seen a few times. Its antigen is unidentified. Quantitative 5'-RACE with molecular barcodes was used to make the TCR beta libraries. MiXCR, applied by TCRdb to the 5' RACE reads, yields one record per CDR3 protein. The repertoire holds 700,000 or so distinct CDR3 sequences, with 15% to 20% as singletons. The germline V gene encodes CDR1 DFQATT and CDR2 SNEGSKA (reference sequence). The CDR3 is made up of 13 amino acids. The germline V and J ends were trimmed by 0 bases and 7 bases, with 9 bases remaining between them. The receptor was derived from a male donor with ankylosing spondylitis. The gene calls are TRBV20-1 and TRBJ2-2; TRBD2 is a possible D gene (6 bases). The sequencing input was blood, either unsorted or a sorted T cell fraction (not recorded which). The CDR3 sequence is CSARERRGGELFF. The CDR3 DNA follows: TGCAGTGCTAGAGAGCGGAGGGGCGGGGAGCTGTTTTTT.